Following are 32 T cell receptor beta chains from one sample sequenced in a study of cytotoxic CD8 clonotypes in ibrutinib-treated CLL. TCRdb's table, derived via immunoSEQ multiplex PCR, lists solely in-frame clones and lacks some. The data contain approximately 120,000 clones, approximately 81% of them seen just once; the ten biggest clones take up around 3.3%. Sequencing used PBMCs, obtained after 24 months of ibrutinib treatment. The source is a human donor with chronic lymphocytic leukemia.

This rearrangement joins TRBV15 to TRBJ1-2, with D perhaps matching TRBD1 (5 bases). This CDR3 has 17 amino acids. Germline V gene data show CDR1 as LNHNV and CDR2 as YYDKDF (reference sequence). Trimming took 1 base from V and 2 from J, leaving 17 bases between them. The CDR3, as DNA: TGTGCCACCAGCAGAGGGGTGCTGGGGGGGAAAAACTATGGCTACACCTTC. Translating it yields CATSRGVLGGKNYGYTF.

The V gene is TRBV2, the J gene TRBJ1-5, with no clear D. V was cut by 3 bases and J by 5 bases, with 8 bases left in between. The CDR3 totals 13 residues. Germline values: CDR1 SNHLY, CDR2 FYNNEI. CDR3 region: CASSDVRDQPQHF. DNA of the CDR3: TGTGCCAGCAGTGATGTCCGAGATCAGCCCCAGCATTTT.

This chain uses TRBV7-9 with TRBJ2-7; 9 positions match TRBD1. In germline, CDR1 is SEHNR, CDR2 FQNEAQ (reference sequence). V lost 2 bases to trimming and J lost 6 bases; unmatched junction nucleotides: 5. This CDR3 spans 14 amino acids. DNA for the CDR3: TGTGCCAGCAGCTTAACCGGGACAGGGAGCGAGCAGTACTTC. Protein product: CASSLTGTGSEQYF.

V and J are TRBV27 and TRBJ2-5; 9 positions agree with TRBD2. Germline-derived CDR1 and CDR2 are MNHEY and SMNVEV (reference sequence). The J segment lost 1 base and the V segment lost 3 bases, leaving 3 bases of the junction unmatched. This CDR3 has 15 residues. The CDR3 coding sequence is TGTGCCAGCAGTTTTCGCGGGGGGGCCCAAGAGACCCAGTACTTC. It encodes CASSFRGGAQETQYF.

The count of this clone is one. The CDR3 region is CASSSPSHTEAFF. CDR3 in DNA: TGTGCCAGCAGCTCTCCGTCGCACACTGAAGCTTTCTTT. The rearrangement uses TRBV11-3 and TRBJ1-1; no definite D call. Per germline, CDR1 SGHNT and CDR2 YENEEA. The CDR3 is 13 residues long. V was pared by 4 bases and J by 3 bases, with 9 bases between.

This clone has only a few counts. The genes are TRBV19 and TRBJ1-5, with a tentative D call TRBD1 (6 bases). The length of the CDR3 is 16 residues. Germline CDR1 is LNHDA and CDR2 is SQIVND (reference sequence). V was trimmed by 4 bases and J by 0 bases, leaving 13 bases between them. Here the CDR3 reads CASSTEGTFSNQPQHF. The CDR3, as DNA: TGTGCCAGTAGTACCGAGGGGACATTTAGCAATCAGCCCCAGCATTTT.

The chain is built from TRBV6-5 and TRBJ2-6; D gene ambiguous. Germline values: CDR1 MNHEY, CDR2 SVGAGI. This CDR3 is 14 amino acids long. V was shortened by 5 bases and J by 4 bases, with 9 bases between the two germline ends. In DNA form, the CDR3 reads TGTGCCAGCAGTAACCCCGCCGGGGCCAACGTCCTGACTTTC. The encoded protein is CASSNPAGANVLTF.

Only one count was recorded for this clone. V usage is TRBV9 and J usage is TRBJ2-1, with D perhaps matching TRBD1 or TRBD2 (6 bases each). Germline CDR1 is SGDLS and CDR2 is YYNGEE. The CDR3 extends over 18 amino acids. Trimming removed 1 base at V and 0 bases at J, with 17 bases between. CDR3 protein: CASSVSGGGPSSYNEQFF. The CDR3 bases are TGTGCCAGCAGCGTATCAGGAGGGGGGCCTAGCTCCTACAATGAGCAGTTCTTC.

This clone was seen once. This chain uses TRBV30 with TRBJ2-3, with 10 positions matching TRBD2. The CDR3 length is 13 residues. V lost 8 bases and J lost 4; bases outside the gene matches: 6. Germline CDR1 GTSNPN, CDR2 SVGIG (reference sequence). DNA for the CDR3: TGTGCCCGTGGACTAGCGGCGGCAGATACGCAGTATTTT. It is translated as CARGLAAADTQYF.

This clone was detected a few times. CDR3 sequence: CASSSQVTVGPQHF. CDR3 sequence (DNA): TGTGCCAGCAGTTCTCAGGTCACCGTGGGACCCCAGCATTTT. The chain couples TRBV27 to TRBJ1-5; D remains ambiguous. The CDR3 has 14 amino acids. V was shortened by 4 bases and J by 10 bases, with 17 bases between the two germline ends. In germline, CDR1 is MNHEY, CDR2 SMNVEV (reference sequence).

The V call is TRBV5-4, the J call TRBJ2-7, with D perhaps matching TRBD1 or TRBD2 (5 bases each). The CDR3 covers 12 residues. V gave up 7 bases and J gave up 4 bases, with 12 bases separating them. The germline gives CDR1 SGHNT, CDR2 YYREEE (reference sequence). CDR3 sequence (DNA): TGTGCCAGCGGGGACCCCCGGTACGAGCAGTACTTC. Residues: CASGDPRYEQYF.

The CDR3 sequence is CASSRSVRTGFTDTQYF. CDR3 DNA: TGTGCCAGCTCAAGATCCGTGAGGACAGGGTTCACAGATACGCAGTATTTT. The V gene is TRBV18, the J gene TRBJ2-3; TRBD1 aligns across 8 bases. There are 17 residues in the CDR3. The V and J ends lost 5 bases and 2 bases, in that order; junction bases with no gene match: 12. Per the germline V gene, CDR1 is KGHSH and CDR2 is LQKENI.

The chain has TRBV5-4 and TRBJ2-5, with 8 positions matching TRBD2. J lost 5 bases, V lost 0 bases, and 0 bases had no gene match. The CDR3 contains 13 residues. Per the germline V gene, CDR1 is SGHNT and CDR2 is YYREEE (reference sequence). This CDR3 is CASSLAGGETQYF. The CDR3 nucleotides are TGTGCCAGCAGCTTGGCGGGGGGGGAGACCCAGTACTTC.

CDR3: CASSYQWEQYF. CDR3 DNA sequence: TGTGCCAGCAGTTATCAGTGGGAGCAGTACTTC. The chain has TRBV6-5 and TRBJ2-7; D is unclear. Per the germline V gene, CDR1 is MNHEY and CDR2 is SVGAGI. The CDR3 totals 11 residues. The germline V and J ends were trimmed by 3 bases and 7 bases, with 7 bases remaining between them.

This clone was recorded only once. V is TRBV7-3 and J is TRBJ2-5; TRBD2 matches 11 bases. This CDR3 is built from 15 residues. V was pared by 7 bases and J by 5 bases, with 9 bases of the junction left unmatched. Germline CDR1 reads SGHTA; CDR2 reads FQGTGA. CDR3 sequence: CASTSSGGLEETQYF. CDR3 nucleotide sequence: TGTGCCAGCACCTCTAGCGGGGGGTTAGAGGAGACCCAGTACTTC.

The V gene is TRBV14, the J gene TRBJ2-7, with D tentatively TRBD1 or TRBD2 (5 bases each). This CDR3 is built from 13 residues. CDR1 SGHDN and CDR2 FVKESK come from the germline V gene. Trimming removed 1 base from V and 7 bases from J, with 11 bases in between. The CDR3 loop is CASSQVPEGEQYF. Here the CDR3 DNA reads TGTGCCAGCAGCCAAGTCCCTGAGGGGGAGCAGTACTTC.

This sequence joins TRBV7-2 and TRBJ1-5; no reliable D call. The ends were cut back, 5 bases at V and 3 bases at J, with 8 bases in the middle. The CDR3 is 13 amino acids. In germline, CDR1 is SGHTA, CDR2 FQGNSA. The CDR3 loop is CASSRVTNQPQHF. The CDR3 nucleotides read TGTGCCAGCAGCCGGGTTACCAATCAGCCCCAGCATTTT.

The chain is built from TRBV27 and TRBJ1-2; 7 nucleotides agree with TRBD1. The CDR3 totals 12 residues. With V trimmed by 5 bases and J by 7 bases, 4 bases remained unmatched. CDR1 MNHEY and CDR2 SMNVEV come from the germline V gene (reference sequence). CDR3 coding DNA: TGTGCCAGCAGTCAAGGGGGCGCTGGCTACACCTTC. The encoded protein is CASSQGGAGYTF.

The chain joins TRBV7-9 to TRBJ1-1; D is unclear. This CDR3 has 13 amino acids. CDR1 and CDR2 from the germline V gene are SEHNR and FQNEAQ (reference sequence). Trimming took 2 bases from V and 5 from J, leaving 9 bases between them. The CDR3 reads CASSLHGETEAFF. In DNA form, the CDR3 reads TGTGCCAGCAGCTTACATGGGGAAACTGAAGCTTTCTTT.

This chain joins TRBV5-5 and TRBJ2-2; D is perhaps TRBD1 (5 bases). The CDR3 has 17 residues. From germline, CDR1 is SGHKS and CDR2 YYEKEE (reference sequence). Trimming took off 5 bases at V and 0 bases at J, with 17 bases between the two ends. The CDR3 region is CASRRDLSTANTGELFF. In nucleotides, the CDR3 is TGTGCCAGCAGACGAGATCTGTCGACAGCGAACACCGGGGAGCTGTTTTTT.

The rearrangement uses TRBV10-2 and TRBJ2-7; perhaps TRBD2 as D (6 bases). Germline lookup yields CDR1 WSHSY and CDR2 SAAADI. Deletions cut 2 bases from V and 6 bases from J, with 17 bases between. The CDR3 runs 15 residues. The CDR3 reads CASSEVPQYGGEQYF. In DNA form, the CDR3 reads TGCGCCAGCAGTGAGGTCCCCCAGTACGGGGGCGAGCAGTACTTC.

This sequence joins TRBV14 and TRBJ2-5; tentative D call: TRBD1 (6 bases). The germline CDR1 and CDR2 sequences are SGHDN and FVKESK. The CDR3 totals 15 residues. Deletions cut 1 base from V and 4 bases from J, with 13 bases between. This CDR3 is CASSQATGSGETQYF. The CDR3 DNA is TGTGCCAGCAGCCAAGCGACAGGCTCAGGAGAGACCCAGTACTTC. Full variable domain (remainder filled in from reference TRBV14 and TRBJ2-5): EAGVTQFPSHSVIEKGQTVTLRCDPISGHDNLYWYRRVMGKEIKFLLHFVKESKQDESGMPNNRFLAERTGGTYSTLKVQPAELEDSGVYFCASSQATGSGETQYFGPGTRLLVL.

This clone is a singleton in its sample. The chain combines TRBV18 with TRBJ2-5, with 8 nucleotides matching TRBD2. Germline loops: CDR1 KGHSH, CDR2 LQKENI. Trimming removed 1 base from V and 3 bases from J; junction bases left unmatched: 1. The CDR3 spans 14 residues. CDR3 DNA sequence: TGTGCCAGCTCACCACGGGGACTAGAAGAGACCCAGTACTTC. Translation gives CASSPRGLEETQYF. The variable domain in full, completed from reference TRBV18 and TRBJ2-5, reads NAGVMQNPRHLVRRRGQEARLRCSPMKGHSHVYWYRQLPEEGLKFMVYLQKENIIDESGMPKERFSAEFPKEGPSILRIQQVVRGDSAAYFCASSPRGLEETQYFGPGTRLLVL.

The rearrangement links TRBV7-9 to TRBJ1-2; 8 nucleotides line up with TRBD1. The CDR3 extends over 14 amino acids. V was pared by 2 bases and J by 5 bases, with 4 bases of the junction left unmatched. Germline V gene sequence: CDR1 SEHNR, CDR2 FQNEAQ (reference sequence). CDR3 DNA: TGTGCCAGCAGCTTAATGCAGGGGGCTTATGGCTACACCTTC. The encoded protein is CASSLMQGAYGYTF.

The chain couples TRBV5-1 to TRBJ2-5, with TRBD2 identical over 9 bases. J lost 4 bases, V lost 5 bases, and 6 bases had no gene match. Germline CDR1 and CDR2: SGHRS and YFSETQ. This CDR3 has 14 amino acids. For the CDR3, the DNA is TGCGCCAGCAGACCCGGGACTAGCTTAGAGACCCAGTACTTC. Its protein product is CASRPGTSLETQYF.

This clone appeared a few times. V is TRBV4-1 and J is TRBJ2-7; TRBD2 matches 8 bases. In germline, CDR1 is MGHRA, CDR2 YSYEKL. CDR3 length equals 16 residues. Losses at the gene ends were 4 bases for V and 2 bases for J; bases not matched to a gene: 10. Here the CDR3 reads CASSPLLSGGPYEQYF. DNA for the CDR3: TGCGCCAGCAGCCCGCTACTCAGCGGGGGACCCTACGAGCAGTACTTC.

The CDR3 here is CAWSRTGDGNTIYF. DNA of the CDR3: TGTGCCTGGAGTAGAACAGGGGACGGAAACACCATATATTTT. V and J are TRBV30 and TRBJ1-3; 7 nucleotides align to TRBD1. This CDR3 region has 14 residues. In germline, CDR1 is GTSNPN, CDR2 SVGIG (reference sequence). Trimming at V came to 2 bases and at J to 4 bases, leaving 5 bases not matched to a gene.

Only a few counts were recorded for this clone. CDR3 in amino acids: CASSLRVGVYEQFF. CDR3 DNA sequence: TGTGCCAGCAGTTTGAGGGTGGGGGTTTATGAGCAGTTCTTC. The chain uses TRBV28 and TRBJ2-1; D may match TRBD1 or TRBD2 (5 bases each). V lost 3 bases, J lost 8 bases, and 14 bases lay in between. The CDR3 length is 14 residues. CDR1 is MDHEN and CDR2 is SYDVKM in the germline V gene.

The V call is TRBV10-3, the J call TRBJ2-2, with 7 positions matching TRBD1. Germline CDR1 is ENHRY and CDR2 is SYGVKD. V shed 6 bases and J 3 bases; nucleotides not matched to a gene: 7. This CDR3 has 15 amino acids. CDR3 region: CAISPNRGDTGELFF. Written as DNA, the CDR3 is TGTGCCATCAGCCCAAACAGGGGCGACACCGGGGAGCTGTTTTTT.

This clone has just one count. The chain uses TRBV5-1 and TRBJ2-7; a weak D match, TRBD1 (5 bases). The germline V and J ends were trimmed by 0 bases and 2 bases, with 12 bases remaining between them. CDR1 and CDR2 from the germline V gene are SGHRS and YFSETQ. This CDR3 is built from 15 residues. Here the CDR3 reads CASSLDGQKPYEQYF. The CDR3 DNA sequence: TGCGCCAGCAGCTTGGACGGACAAAAGCCCTACGAGCAGTACTTC.

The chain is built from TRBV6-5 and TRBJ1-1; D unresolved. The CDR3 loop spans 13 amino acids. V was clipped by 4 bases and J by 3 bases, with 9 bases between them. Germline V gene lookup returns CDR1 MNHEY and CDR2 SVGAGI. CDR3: CASSFGDDTEAFF. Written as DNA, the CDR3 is TGTGCCAGCAGTTTTGGCGACGACACTGAAGCTTTCTTT.

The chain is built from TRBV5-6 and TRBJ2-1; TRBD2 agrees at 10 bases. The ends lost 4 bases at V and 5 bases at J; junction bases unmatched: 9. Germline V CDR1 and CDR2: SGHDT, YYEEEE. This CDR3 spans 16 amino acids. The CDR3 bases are TGTGCCAGCAGCCCAAACACCGGGACTAGCGACAATGAGCAGTTCTTC. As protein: CASSPNTGTSDNEQFF.